This is a list of T cell receptor beta chains from one sample in a study of cytomegalovirus exposure and HLA in healthy donors. Repertoires were generated with immunoSEQ multiplex PCR, while TCRdb's copy carries only in-frame clones and drops some. The sample lists 130,000 to 150,000 clones, 75% to 80% occurring once. Source material: PBMCs. All receptors derive from a woman under 40 in good health and CMV-seronegative. Each CDR3 is given with its conserved first and last residue. The D gene is left open where the match is weak. Expanded clones are given a class, and other clones once, few, many or no size at all.

d_call | j_call | v_call | clone_size | cdr3_nt | cdr3_aa
TRBD1 | TRBJ1-2 | TRBV2 | few | TGTGCCAGCAGGCGGGACAGGGGGGACTATGGCTACACCTTC | CASRRDRGDYGYTF
TRBD1 | TRBJ1-2 | TRBV27 | . | TGTGCCAGCAGTCTAGGGGGATCGACAGGGCGAATTAACTATGGCTACACCTTC | CASSLGGSTGRINYGYTF
TRBD1 | TRBJ2-2 | TRBV6-5 | . | TGTGCCAGCGAGGGACAGTTAACCGGGGAGCTGTTTTTT | CASEGQLTGELFF
TRBD2 | TRBJ2-5 | TRBV6-5 | . | TGTGCCAGCAGGACTAGCGGGGGAGAGACCCAGTACTTC | CASRTSGGETQYF
TRBD1 | TRBJ1-1 | TRBV28 | . | TGTGCCAGCAGGGAACAGGGGAGCACTGAAGCTTTCTTT | CASREQGSTEAFF
. | TRBJ1-1 | TRBV27 | . | TGTGCCAGCAGGGGGGGGGCACAGGGAAAGAACACTGAAGCTTTCTTT | CASRGGAQGKNTEAFF
. | TRBJ1-1 | TRBV5-6 | . | TGTGCCAGCAGCTTGCCGGCAGGGTCTGAAGCTTTCTTT | CASSLPAGSEAFF
TRBD2 | TRBJ2-1 | TRBV7-2 | . | TGTGCCAGCAGCTTAGGGAGCGGGAGCTCCTACAATGAGCAGTTCTTC | CASSLGSGSSYNEQFF
. | TRBJ1-5 | TRBV27 | once | TGTGCCAGCAGTCTTACAGGGTTGAGGCAGCCCCAGCATTTT | CASSLTGLRQPQHF
TRBD1 | TRBJ2-4 | TRBV5-6 | few | TGTGCCAGCAGCTCGGGACAGGTGGAAGGGGGGAACATTCAGTACTTC | CASSSGQVEGGNIQYF
TRBD2 | TRBJ2-5 | TRBV5-6 | . | TGTGCCAGCAGCTCCCGAGTAGCGGGGGGCGGGAAGACCCAGTACTTC | CASSSRVAGGGKTQYF
. | TRBJ1-2 | TRBV6-1 | . | TGTGCCAGCAGTGAAGCGCTGAAGGAGCCTAACTATGGCTACACCTTC | CASSEALKEPNYGYTF
TRBD1 | TRBJ1-5 | TRBV6-1 | . | TGTGCCAGCAGTGAGAGGGGGCGAGGGAATCAGCCCCAGCATTTT | CASSERGRGNQPQHF
TRBD1 | TRBJ1-3 | TRBV10-3 | few | TGTGCCATCAGGGGACAGGGGGCGACTGGAAACACCATATATTTT | CAIRGQGATGNTIYF
. | TRBJ1-5 | TRBV29-1 | . | TGCAGCGTTGACCAGGGTCCCAATCAGCCCCAGCATTTT | CSVDQGPNQPQHF
TRBD2 | TRBJ2-3 | TRBV28 | . | TGTGCCAGCAGTTCTGGGACTAGCGGGGGGGCCAGTACGCAGTATTTT | CASSSGTSGGASTQYF
TRBD1 | TRBJ1-3 | TRBV2 | . | TGTGCCAGCAGTGGACAGGGGGCTAGAGCCTCTGGAAACACCATATATTTT | CASSGQGARASGNTIYF
TRBD1 | TRBJ2-7 | TRBV7-2 | . | TGTGCCAGCACCCCTCGGATCGACAGGGTCTCCTACGAGCAGTACTTC | CASTPRIDRVSYEQYF
TRBD1 | TRBJ1-1 | TRBV6-1 | . | TGTGCCAGCAGTGCTGGGACAGGGAGGACTGAAGCTTTCTTT | CASSAGTGRTEAFF
. | TRBJ1-1 | TRBV13 | . | TGTGCCAGCAGCCTCGGCGGGACGCCGAACACTGAAGCTTTCTTT | CASSLGGTPNTEAFF
TRBD2 | TRBJ2-7 | TRBV30 | . | TGTGCCTGGAGTGTACTCGCGGGGGGGCGTGGTGAGCAGTACTTC | CAWSVLAGGRGEQYF
TRBD1 | TRBJ1-1 | TRBV6-1 | . | TGTGCCAGCAGTGGTTTTGCCCGGCAGGGGGACACTGAAGCTTTCTTT | CASSGFARQGDTEAFF
TRBD1 | TRBJ2-7 | TRBV10-3 | once | TGTGCCATCAGTGAGGACAGGGGGAACTTAGAGCAGTACTTC | CAISEDRGNLEQYF
. | TRBJ2-3 | TRBV9 | . | TGTGCCAGCAGCGTAGCTGTAGGCACAGATACGCAGTATTTT | CASSVAVGTDTQYF
. | TRBJ2-3 | TRBV29-1 | few | TGCAGCTCTCAACGTGGGCTAGCGAGCACAGATACGCAGTATTTT | CSSQRGLASTDTQYF
. | TRBJ1-5 | TRBV21-1 | . | TGTGCCAGCAGCAAAGCAGCGGACAGGGTACAGCCCCAGCATTTT | CASSKAADRVQPQHF
. | TRBJ2-7 | TRBV6-1 | . | TGTGCCAGCAGTGACAGGGTCTACGAGCAGTACTTC | CASSDRVYEQYF